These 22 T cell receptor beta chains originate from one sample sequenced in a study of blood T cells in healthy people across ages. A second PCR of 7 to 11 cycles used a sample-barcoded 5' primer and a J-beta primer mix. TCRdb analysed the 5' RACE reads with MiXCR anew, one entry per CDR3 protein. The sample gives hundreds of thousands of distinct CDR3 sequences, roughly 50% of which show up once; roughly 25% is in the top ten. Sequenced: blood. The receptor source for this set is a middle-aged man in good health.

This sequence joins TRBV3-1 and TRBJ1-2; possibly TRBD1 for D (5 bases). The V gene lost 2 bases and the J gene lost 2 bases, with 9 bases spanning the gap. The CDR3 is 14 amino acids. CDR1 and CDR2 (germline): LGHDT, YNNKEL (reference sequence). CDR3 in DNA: TGTGCCAGCAGCCAAAGCGGGGGGAACTATGGCTACACCTTC. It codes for CASSQSGGNYGYTF.

In DNA, the CDR3 is TGTGCCAGCAGCTCATACGGAACGCAAGAGACCCAGTACTTC. Protein sequence: CASSSYGTQETQYF. The chain uses TRBV27 and TRBJ2-7; D remains unclear. The DNA end is more similar to TRBJ2-5, so the J call may be wrong. CDR1 and CDR2 from the germline V gene are MNHEY and SMNVEV (reference sequence). The CDR3 is 14 residues long.

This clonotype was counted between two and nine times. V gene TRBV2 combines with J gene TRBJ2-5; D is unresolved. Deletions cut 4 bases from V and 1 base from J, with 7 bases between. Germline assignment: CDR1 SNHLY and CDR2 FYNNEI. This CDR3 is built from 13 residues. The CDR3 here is CASSVVAQETQYF. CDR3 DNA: TGTGCCAGCAGTGTGGTAGCCCAAGAGACCCAGTACTTC. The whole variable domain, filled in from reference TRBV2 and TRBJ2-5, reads EPEVTQTPSHQVTQMGQEVILRCVPISNHLYFYWYRQILGQKVEFLVSFYNNEISEKSEIFDDQFSVERPDGSNFTLKIRSTKLEDSAMYFCASSVVAQETQYFGPGTRLLVL.

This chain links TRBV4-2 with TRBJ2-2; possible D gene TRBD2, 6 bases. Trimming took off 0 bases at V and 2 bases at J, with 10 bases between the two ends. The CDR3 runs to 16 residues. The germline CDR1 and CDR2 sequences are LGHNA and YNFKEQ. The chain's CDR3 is CASSQEGGLNTGELFF. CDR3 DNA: TGTGCCAGCAGCCAAGAGGGGGGATTAAACACCGGGGAGCTGTTTTTT.

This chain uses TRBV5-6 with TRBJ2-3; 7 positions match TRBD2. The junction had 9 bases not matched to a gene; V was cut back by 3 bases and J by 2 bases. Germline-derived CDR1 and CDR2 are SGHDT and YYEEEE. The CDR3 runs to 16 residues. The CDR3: CASSSTSRRVTDTQYF. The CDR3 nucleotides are TGTGCCAGCAGCTCGACTAGCAGGAGGGTCACAGATACGCAGTATTTT.

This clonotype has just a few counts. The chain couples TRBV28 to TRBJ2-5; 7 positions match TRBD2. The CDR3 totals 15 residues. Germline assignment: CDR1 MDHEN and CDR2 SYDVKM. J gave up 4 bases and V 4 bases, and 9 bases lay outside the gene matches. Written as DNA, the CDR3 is TGTGCCAGCAGTTCGCAGGGAGGGAGGTTAGAGACCCAGTACTTC. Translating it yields CASSSQGGRLETQYF. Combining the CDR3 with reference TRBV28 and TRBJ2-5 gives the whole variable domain DVKVTQSSRYLVKRTGEKVFLECVQDMDHENMFWYRQDPGLGLRLIYFSYDVKMKEKGDIPEGYSVSREKKERFSLILESASTNQTSMYLCASSSQGGRLETQYFGPGTRLLVL.

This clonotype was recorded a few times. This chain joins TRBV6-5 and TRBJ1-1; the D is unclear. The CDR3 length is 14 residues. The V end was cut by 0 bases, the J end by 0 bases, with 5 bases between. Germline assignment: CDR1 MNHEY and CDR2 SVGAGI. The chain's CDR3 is CASSYSRVNTEAFF. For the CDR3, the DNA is TGTGCCAGCAGTTACTCCCGCGTGAACACTGAAGCTTTCTTT.

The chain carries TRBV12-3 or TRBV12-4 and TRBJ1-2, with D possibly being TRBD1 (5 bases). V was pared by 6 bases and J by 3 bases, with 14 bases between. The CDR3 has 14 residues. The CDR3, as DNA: TGTGCCAGCAGGTCCCCTTTGGGGGACTATGGCTACACCTTC. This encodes CASRSPLGDYGYTF.

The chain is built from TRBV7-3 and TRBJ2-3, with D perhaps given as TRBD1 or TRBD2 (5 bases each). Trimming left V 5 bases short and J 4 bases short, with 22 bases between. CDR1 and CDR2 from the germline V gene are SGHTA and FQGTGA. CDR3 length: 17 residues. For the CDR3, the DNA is TGTGCCAGCAGCGCACGGGGCCCACCCAATGTGGCAGATACGCAGTATTTT. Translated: CASSARGPPNVADTQYF.

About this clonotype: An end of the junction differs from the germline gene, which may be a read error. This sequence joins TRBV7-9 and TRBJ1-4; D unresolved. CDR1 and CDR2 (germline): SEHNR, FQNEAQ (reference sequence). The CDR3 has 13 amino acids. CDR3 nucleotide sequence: TGTTCCAGCAACGGGCTGGTCGGCGAAAAACTGTTTTTT. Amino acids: CSSNGLVGEKLFF.

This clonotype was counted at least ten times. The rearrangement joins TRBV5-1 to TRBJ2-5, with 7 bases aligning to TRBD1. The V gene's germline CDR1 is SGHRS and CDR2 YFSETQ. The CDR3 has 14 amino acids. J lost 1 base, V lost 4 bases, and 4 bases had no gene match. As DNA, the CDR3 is TGCGCCAGCAGCCCCGGGACAGTCCAAGAGACCCAGTACTTC. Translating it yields CASSPGTVQETQYF.

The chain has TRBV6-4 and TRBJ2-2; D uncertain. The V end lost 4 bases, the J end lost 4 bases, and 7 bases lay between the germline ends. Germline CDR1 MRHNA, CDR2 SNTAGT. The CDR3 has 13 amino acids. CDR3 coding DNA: TGTGCCAGCAGTGCCGAATCCACCGGGGAGCTGTTTTTT. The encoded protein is CASSAESTGELFF.

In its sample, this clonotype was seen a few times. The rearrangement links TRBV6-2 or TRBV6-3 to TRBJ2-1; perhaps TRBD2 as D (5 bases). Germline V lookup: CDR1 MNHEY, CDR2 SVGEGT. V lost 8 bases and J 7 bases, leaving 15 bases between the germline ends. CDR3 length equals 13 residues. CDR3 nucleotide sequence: TGTGCCAGCGAAGCGGAGTTGAGGAATGAGCAGTTCTTC. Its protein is CASEAELRNEQFF.

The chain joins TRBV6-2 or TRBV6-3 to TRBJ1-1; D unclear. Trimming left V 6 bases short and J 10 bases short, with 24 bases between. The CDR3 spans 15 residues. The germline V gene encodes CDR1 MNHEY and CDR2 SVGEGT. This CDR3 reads CASSLQSGYGFPAFF. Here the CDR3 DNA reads TGTGCCAGCAGCTTACAGTCGGGATACGGGTTCCCAGCTTTCTTT.

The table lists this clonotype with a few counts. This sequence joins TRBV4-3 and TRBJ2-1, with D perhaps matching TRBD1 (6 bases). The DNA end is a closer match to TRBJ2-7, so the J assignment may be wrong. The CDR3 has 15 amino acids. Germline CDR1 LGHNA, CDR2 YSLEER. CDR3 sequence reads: CASSQEGQSYNEQYF. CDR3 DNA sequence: TGCGCCAGCAGCCAAGAGGGACAATCCTACAATGAGCAGTACTTC.

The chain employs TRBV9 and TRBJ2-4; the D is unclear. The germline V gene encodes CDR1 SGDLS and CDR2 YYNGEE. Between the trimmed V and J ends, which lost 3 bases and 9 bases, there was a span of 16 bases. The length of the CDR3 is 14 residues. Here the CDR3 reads CASSEGKMVGIQYF. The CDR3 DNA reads TGTGCCAGCAGCGAGGGAAAGATGGTCGGCATTCAGTACTTC. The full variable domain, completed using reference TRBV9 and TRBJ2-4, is DSGVTQTPKHLITATGQRVTLRCSPRSGDLSVYWYQQSLDQGLQFLIQYYNGEERAKGNILERFSAQQFPDLHSELNLSSLELGDSALYFCASSEGKMVGIQYFGAGTRLSVL.

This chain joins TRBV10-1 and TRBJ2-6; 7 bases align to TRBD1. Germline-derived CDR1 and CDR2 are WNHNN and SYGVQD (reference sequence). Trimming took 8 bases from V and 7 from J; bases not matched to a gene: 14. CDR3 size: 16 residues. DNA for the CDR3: TGCGCCAGCCAAAAGAGAGACAGGGAGATAGCCAACGTCCTGACTTTC. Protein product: CASQKRDREIANVLTF.

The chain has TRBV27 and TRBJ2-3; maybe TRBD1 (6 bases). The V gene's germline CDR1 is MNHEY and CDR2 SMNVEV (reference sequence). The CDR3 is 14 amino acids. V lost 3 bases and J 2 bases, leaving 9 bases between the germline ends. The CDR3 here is CASSLNRDTDTQYF. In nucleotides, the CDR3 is TGTGCCAGCAGTTTGAACAGGGACACAGATACGCAGTATTTT.

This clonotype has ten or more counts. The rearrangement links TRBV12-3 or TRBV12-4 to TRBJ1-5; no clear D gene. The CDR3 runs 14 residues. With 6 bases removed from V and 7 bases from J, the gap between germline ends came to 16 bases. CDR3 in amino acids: CASSPSKGLQPQHF. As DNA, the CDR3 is TGTGCCAGCAGCCCGAGTAAGGGTTTGCAGCCCCAGCATTTT.

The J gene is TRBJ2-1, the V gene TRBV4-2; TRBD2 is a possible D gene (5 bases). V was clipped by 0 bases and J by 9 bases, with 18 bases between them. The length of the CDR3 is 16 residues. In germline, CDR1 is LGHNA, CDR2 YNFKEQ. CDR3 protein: CASSQESTRSMGEQFF. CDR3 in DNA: TGTGCCAGCAGCCAAGAGTCTACTAGAAGTATGGGTGAGCAGTTCTTC.

CDR3 amino acids: CSVSRDRGYEQYF. CDR3 sequence (DNA): TGCAGCGTCAGCCGGGACAGGGGTTACGAGCAGTACTTC. This chain links TRBV29-1 with TRBJ2-7; 10 bases line up with TRBD1. CDR1 and CDR2 (germline): SQVTM, ANQGSEA. The CDR3 extends over 13 amino acids. With V trimmed by 6 bases and J by 4 bases, 6 bases remained unmatched.

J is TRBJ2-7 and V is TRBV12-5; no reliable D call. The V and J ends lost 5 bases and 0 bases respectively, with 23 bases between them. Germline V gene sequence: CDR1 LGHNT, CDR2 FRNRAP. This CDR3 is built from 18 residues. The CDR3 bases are TGTGCTAGTGGTCCCCCCCCGGACGGACGCCCCAGCTCCTACGAGCAGTACTTC. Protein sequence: CASGPPPDGRPSSYEQYF.